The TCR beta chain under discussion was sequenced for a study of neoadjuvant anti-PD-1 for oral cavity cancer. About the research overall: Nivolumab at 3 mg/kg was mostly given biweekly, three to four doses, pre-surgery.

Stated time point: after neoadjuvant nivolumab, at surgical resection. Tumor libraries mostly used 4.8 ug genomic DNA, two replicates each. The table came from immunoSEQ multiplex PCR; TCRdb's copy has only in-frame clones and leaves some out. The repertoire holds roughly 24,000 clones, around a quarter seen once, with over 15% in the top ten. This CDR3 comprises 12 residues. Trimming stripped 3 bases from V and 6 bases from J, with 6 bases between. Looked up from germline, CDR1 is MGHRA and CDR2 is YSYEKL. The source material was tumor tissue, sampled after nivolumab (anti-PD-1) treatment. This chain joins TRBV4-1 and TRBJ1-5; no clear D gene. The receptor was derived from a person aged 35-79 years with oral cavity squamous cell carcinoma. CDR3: CASSQWGQPQHF. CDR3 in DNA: TGCGCCAGCAGCCAGTGGGGTCAGCCCCAGCATTTT.